The 32 T cell receptor beta chains given below trace back to one sample, sequenced in a study of T cells in Graves' hyperthyroidism and ophthalmopathy. From RNA transcripts, TCR beta CDR3 regions were amplified. The study used the HTBI primer set for a first-round RT-PCR of the TCR CDR3. TCRdb itself ran the multiplex PCR reads through MiXCR, one entry per CDR3 protein. The repertoire holds about 98,000 distinct CDR3 sequences, with about 40% as singletons. Sequenced sample: peripheral blood or thyroid tissue (not recorded which). The receptors were gathered from a woman aged 25 to 39 with Graves' hyperthyroidism.

This clonotype was detected many times. This chain connects TRBV20-1 to TRBJ1-5; D ambiguous. Trimming took off 3 bases at V and 5 bases at J, with 20 bases between the two ends. This CDR3 contains 16 residues. Germline CDR1 and CDR2: DFQATT and SNEGSKA (reference sequence). CDR3 loop: CSARGILGAKDQPQHF. The CDR3 region has the DNA TGCAGTGCTAGGGGCATACTCGGTGCTAAGGATCAGCCCCAGCATTTT.

This clonotype was observed at least ten times. The chain couples TRBV2 to TRBJ1-1; D is ambiguous. The CDR3 has 12 residues. Trimming left V 9 bases short and J 6 bases short, with 14 bases between. Per germline, CDR1 SNHLY and CDR2 FYNNEI. CDR3 nucleotides: TGTGCCAGTCTGAAGCTTTCTCCTGAAGCTTTCTTT. Amino acids: CASLKLSPEAFF.

This clonotype was recorded many times. This chain connects TRBV28 to TRBJ2-5, with TRBD2 matching 7 bases. The J segment lost 2 bases and the V segment lost 0 bases, leaving 3 bases of the junction unmatched. Germline CDR1 reads MDHEN; CDR2 reads SYDVKM. The CDR3 extends over 15 amino acids. CDR3 sequence: CASSLWPSGQETQYF. Here the CDR3 DNA reads TGTGCCAGCAGTTTATGGCCTAGCGGACAAGAGACCCAGTACTTC.

This clonotype was seen repeatedly, ten times or more. The CDR3 DNA reads as TGTGCCAGCAGCCAATTACTAACAACCGGGTCACCCCTCCACTTT. Its protein is CASSQLLTTGSPLHF. The rearrangement joins TRBV3-1 to TRBJ1-6; D is unresolved. There are 15 residues in the CDR3. V was trimmed by 2 bases and J by 10 bases, leaving 15 bases between them. Germline CDR1 is LGHDT and CDR2 is YNNKEL (reference sequence).

This clonotype was counted at least ten times. CDR3 in DNA: TGTGCCAGCAGCTTAAGTTCTAACGAGCAGTACTTC. It encodes CASSLSSNEQYF. This rearrangement joins TRBV11-2 to TRBJ2-7; the D is unclear. The CDR3 runs 12 residues. Per the germline V gene, CDR1 is SGHAT and CDR2 is FQNNGV. Trimming removed 2 bases from V and 5 bases from J, with 7 bases in between.

At least ten counts were recorded for this clonotype. V usage is TRBV7-6 and J usage is TRBJ1-1; D is unclear. The CDR3 has 13 amino acids. From germline, CDR1 is SGHVS and CDR2 FNYEAQ. V was pared by 3 bases and J by 5 bases, with 10 bases between. This CDR3 reads CASSLGSGTEAFF. CDR3 nucleotide sequence: TGTGCCAGCAGCTTGGGTTCGGGGACTGAAGCTTTCTTT. The full variable domain, its missing parts supplied by reference TRBV7-6 and TRBJ1-1, is GAGVSQSPRYKVTKRGQDVALRCDPISGHVSLYWYRQALGQGPEFLTYFNYEAQQDKSGLPNDRFSAERPEGSISTLTIQRTEQRDSAMYRCASSLGSGTEAFFGQGTRLTVV.

Turning to this clonotype: A much larger clone lies a single base off, so this may be a read error. Here the CDR3 DNA reads TGTGCCAGCAGCTTGGAACCGCGGGGGGATGGCGAGCAGTACTTC. Translated: CASSLEPRGDGEQYF. The V call is TRBV5-6, the J call TRBJ2-7; 8 bases align to TRBD2. Germline trimming cut 0 bases from V and 6 bases from J; bases unmatched to any gene: 8. Germline V gene data show CDR1 as SGHDT and CDR2 as YYEEEE. The CDR3 runs to 15 residues.

The chain carries TRBV24-1 and TRBJ1-1; 7 bases are shared with TRBD1. The CDR3 loop spans 13 amino acids. In germline, CDR1 is KGHDR, CDR2 SFDVKD. With 4 bases clipped from V and 8 bases from J, the junction kept 6 bases outside the gene matches. Here the CDR3 reads CATSETGTAEAFF. CDR3 bases: TGTGCCACCAGTGAAACCGGGACAGCAGAAGCTTTCTTT.

This clonotype occurred many times. The chain couples TRBV5-1 to TRBJ2-2; 8 nucleotides match TRBD1. In germline, CDR1 is SGHRS, CDR2 YFSETQ. The V and J ends lost 3 bases and 3 bases, in that order; junction bases with no gene match: 4. The CDR3 is made up of 15 amino acids. CDR3 sequence reads: CASSSGQGYTGELFF. CDR3 sequence (DNA): TGCGCCAGCAGCTCCGGACAGGGCTACACCGGGGAGCTGTTTTTT. Looking up the rest from reference TRBV5-1 and TRBJ2-2 gives the full variable domain: KAGVTQTPRYLIKTRGQQVTLSCSPISGHRSVSWYQQTPGQGLQFLFEYFSETQRNKGNFPGRFSGRQFSNSRSEMNVSTLELGDSALYLCASSSGQGYTGELFFGEGSRLTVL.

This clonotype was seen many times. This sequence joins TRBV30 and TRBJ1-1, with D hard to call. The CDR3 spans 10 residues. CDR1 and CDR2 from the germline V gene are GTSNPN and SVGIG (reference sequence). In DNA, the CDR3 is TGTGCAGCAACCTCAACTGAAGCTTTCTTT. It encodes CAATSTEAFF.

Of note for this clonotype: This may arise from a read error, as a much more abundant clone is one base away. It is likely a read error, because the conserved phenylalanine at the end of the CDR3 is missing. This chain connects TRBV11-2 to TRBJ2-3; D not resolved. V was cut by 3 bases and J by 0 bases, with 10 bases left in between. The CDR3 covers 15 residues. The germline V gene encodes CDR1 SGHAT and CDR2 FQNNGV. The DNA of the CDR3 is TGTGCCAGCAGCTTTGAGGAAACTAGCACAGATACGCAGTATCTT. The encoded protein is CASSFEETSTDTQYL.

Concerning this clonotype: At one end the junction does not follow the germline gene, possibly because of a read error. This chain links TRBV28 with TRBJ1-2; D remains ambiguous. Germline values: CDR1 MDHEN, CDR2 SYDVKM. This CDR3 spans 14 amino acids. CDR3 sequence reads: CVSSSPHFNYGYTF. DNA of the CDR3: TGTGTCAGCAGTTCTCCTCACTTCAACTATGGCTACACCTTC.

The V and J genes are TRBV12-3 or TRBV12-4 and TRBJ2-5; D tentatively reads TRBD1 or TRBD2 (5 bases each). The length of the CDR3 is 14 residues. Trimming stripped 3 bases from V and 9 bases from J, with 17 bases between. Here the CDR3 DNA reads TGTGCCAGCAGTTTCGCCAGGGAGTTTCAGCCCCAGTACTTC. Translating gives CASSFAREFQPQYF.

This chain joins TRBV7-6 and TRBJ2-5; TRBD2 matches 13 bases. Germline CDR1 SGHVS, CDR2 FNYEAQ. The CDR3 sequence is 15 residues long. V gave up 5 bases and J gave up 5 bases; unmatched junction bases: 5. CDR3 nucleotides: TGTGCCAGCAGCCGGGGACTAGCGGGATGGGAGACCCAGTACTTC. The encoded protein is CASSRGLAGWETQYF.

This clonotype was recorded at least ten times. This chain joins TRBV5-1 and TRBJ2-7, with TRBD1 identical over 8 bases. From germline, CDR1 is SGHRS and CDR2 YFSETQ. Trimming took 0 bases from V and 5 from J; bases not matched to a gene: 4. The CDR3 totals 14 residues. This CDR3 is CASSLAPGGHEQYF. The CDR3 DNA reads as TGCGCCAGCAGCTTGGCCCCAGGGGGCCACGAGCAGTACTTC.

This clonotype was seen many times. The chain recombines TRBV25-1 with TRBJ2-3; D not certain. The CDR3 totals 11 residues. CDR1 is MGHDK, CDR2 SYGVNS, per germline. Trimming shortened V by 6 bases and J by 8 bases, and 9 bases separated the two germline ends. The CDR3, as DNA: TGTGCCAGCAGCACGATGGGTACGCAGTATTTT. Amino acids: CASSTMGTQYF.

This clonotype was detected many times. This chain connects TRBV28 to TRBJ1-5; perhaps TRBD1 as D (6 bases). Germline-derived CDR1 and CDR2 are MDHEN and SYDVKM. CDR3 size: 15 residues. Between the trimmed V and J ends, which lost 4 bases and 2 bases, there was a span of 12 bases. In nucleotides, the CDR3 is TGTGCCAGCAGTTCCACAGGGTTGGGCAATCAGCCCCAGCATTTT. Amino acid sequence: CASSSTGLGNQPQHF.

This clonotype was observed a single time. It is likely a read error, because the conserved phenylalanine at the end of the CDR3 is missing. The V and J genes are TRBV11-2 and TRBJ1-1, with TRBD1 identical over 9 bases. J gave up 1 base and V 6 bases, and 3 bases lay outside the gene matches. Germline V gives CDR1 SGHAT, CDR2 FQNNGV. The CDR3 sequence is 14 residues long. The CDR3 region has the DNA TGTGCCAGCAGGTTGACAGGGGGGAACACTGAAGCTTTCCTT. It specifies CASRLTGGNTEAFL.

This clonotype was seen repeatedly, ten times or more. Germline is not matched at one junction end, which may reflect a read error. CDR3 region: CAITEVTGREQYF. As DNA, the CDR3 is TGTGCCATCACTGAGGTGACAGGGAGAGAGCAGTACTTC. The chain uses TRBV10-3 and TRBJ2-7, with TRBD1 identical over 7 bases. Looked up from germline, CDR1 is ENHRY and CDR2 is SYGVKD. The CDR3 is 13 amino acids.

In its sample, this clonotype was seen once. Because it lacks the conserved phenylalanine or tryptophan at the end, this CDR3 is likely a read error. The limits of the CDR3 on the DNA are not certain, so only TCRdb's listed CDR3 is given. The chain joins TRBV14 to TRBJ2-6; TRBD2 is the table's D call and was not checked against the DNA. Germline V gene data show CDR1 as SGHDN and CDR2 as FVKESK. The CDR3 length is 17 residues, termini included. Here the CDR3 reads CASRPSGLSSGANVLKL.

This clonotype was detected many times. The rearrangement joins TRBV10-3 to TRBJ2-7, with D perhaps TRBD1 (6 bases). Germline V CDR1 and CDR2: ENHRY, SYGVKD. V lost 0 bases and J 4 bases, leaving 10 bases between the germline ends. This CDR3 spans 14 amino acids. The CDR3 nucleotides read TGTGCCATCAGTGAGTCAACAGGGTTTTACGAGCAGTACTTC. Translating it yields CAISESTGFYEQYF.

This clonotype was detected ten times or more. The chain employs TRBV27 and TRBJ2-7, with TRBD2 matching 7 bases. CDR3 length equals 13 residues. Per the germline V gene, CDR1 is MNHEY and CDR2 is SMNVEV (reference sequence). The V gene end was trimmed by 6 bases and the J gene end by 5 bases; junction bases not matched to a gene: 7. The CDR3 DNA is TGTGCCAGCAGCCGCGGGAGTTTAAACGAGCAGTACTTC. This encodes CASSRGSLNEQYF.

The chain combines TRBV15 with TRBJ2-3, with 7 bases lining up with TRBD1. This CDR3 region has 15 residues. Unmatched junction bases numbered 6, after V lost 3 bases and J lost 3 bases. The V gene's germline CDR1 is LNHNV and CDR2 YYDKDF (reference sequence). This chain's CDR3 is CATSSGTVGTDTQYF. For the CDR3, the DNA is TGTGCCACCAGCAGCGGGACAGTCGGAACAGATACGCAGTATTTT.

This clonotype was found many times. J is TRBJ1-5 and V is TRBV5-1, with 8 positions matching TRBD1. Germline loops: CDR1 SGHRS, CDR2 YFSETQ. The V gene end was trimmed by 2 bases and the J gene end by 3 bases; junction bases not matched to a gene: 4. The CDR3 is made up of 15 amino acids. The CDR3 coding sequence is TGCGCCAGCAGCTTCGGACAGGGACCCAATCAGCCCCAGCATTTT. It codes for CASSFGQGPNQPQHF. Full variable domain (outside the CDR3, taken from reference TRBV5-1 and TRBJ1-5): KAGVTQTPRYLIKTRGQQVTLSCSPISGHRSVSWYQQTPGQGLQFLFEYFSETQRNKGNFPGRFSGRQFSNSRSEMNVSTLELGDSALYLCASSFGQGPNQPQHFGDGTRLSIL.

This clonotype was recorded many times. The chain links TRBV7-2 to TRBJ1-2; D remains ambiguous. The CDR3 is 13 residues long. Germline-derived CDR1 and CDR2 are SGHTA and FQGNSA. Trimming pared 5 bases from V and 4 bases from J, leaving 11 bases between. CDR3 coding DNA: TGTGCCAGCAGCCCCAGACCCTCCTATGGCTACACCTTC. Protein product: CASSPRPSYGYTF.

This clonotype was recorded at least ten times. This chain connects TRBV24-1 to TRBJ2-6; the D gene is possibly TRBD2 (6 bases). Germline CDR1 is KGHDR and CDR2 is SFDVKD. V was shortened by 5 bases and J by 0 bases, with 16 bases between the two germline ends. This CDR3 contains 18 residues. The CDR3 DNA reads as TGTGCCACCAGTGGAGGAGGGTTTTTGGACTCTGGGGCCAACGTCCTGACTTTC. Protein product: CATSGGGFLDSGANVLTF.

The chain employs TRBV5-1 and TRBJ2-3; 7 bases line up with TRBD2. This CDR3 region has 15 residues. With V trimmed by 0 bases and J by 2 bases, 3 bases remained unmatched. Germline V gene sequence: CDR1 SGHRS, CDR2 YFSETQ. The CDR3 protein is CASSLVLAATDTQYF. In DNA form, the CDR3 reads TGCGCCAGCAGCTTGGTCCTAGCGGCCACAGATACGCAGTATTTT.

This clonotype came up many times. In nucleotides, the CDR3 is TGTGCCAGCAGCCGCCCGGGGTTCAATCAGCCCCAGCATTTT. This translates into CASSRPGFNQPQHF. The V call is TRBV12-3 or TRBV12-4, the J call TRBJ1-5; unclear D gene. The CDR3 is 14 residues long. Deletions cut 6 bases from V and 3 bases from J, with 12 bases between.

This clonotype was counted many times. This chain links TRBV5-6 with TRBJ2-7; D is unresolved. There are 14 residues in the CDR3. The ends were cut back, 0 bases at V and 5 bases at J, with 12 bases in the middle. Germline CDR1 reads SGHDT; CDR2 reads YYEEEE. The CDR3 reads CASSLGPTVNEQYF. For the CDR3, the DNA is TGTGCCAGCAGCTTGGGACCCACCGTCAACGAGCAGTACTTC.

This clonotype showed up many times. This chain uses TRBV10-2 with TRBJ1-1; D may be TRBD1 (6 bases). Trimming stripped 8 bases from V and 3 bases from J, with 10 bases between. The CDR3 covers 12 residues. Germline assignment: CDR1 WSHSY and CDR2 SAAADI. Here the CDR3 DNA reads TGCGCCAGCCAGGGGTATGACACTGAAGCTTTCTTT. Its translation is CASQGYDTEAFF.

This clonotype was found many times. The CDR3 spells CASMRVRSGAGDTQYF. CDR3 bases: TGTGCCAGCATGCGGGTCCGTTCGGGAGCGGGGGATACGCAGTATTTT. The chain combines TRBV2 with TRBJ2-3; 7 nucleotides match TRBD2. Germline V gene sequence: CDR1 SNHLY, CDR2 FYNNEI. The V segment lost 7 bases and the J segment 6 bases; nucleotides outside the gene matches: 16. This CDR3 is 16 amino acids long.

This clonotype was recorded at least ten times. The chain joins TRBV28 to TRBJ1-5; no definite D call. The length of the CDR3 is 13 residues. Germline CDR1 MDHEN, CDR2 SYDVKM. Trimming took off 6 bases at V and 0 bases at J, with 6 bases between the two ends. The CDR3 region has the DNA TGTGCCAGCAGCCAACTTAGCAATCAGCCCCAGCATTTT. As protein: CASSQLSNQPQHF.